This T cell receptor beta chain came from a study of blood T cells in healthy people across ages (dated by TCRdb to 2015 to 2017). About the investigation overall: In model experiments, roughly one uniquely barcoded TCR beta cDNA molecule per two T cells was captured by template switching. The study measured age-related changes in TCR beta repertoire diversity using deep sequencing normalized with unique cDNA molecular identifiers. The study analyzed two additional independent replicas of 1 million unique cDNA reads from the same blood draw for two donors, one aged 18 to 29 and one aged 80 or older. Donors were grouped into four age groups: young (average about 15 years), middle-aged (about 38), aged (62) and long-lived (approximately 75). The paper as a whole reports these results and caveats: Compared with the aged group, the long-lived group had more naive CD4+ T cells, fewer expanded clones and increased TCR diversity, suggesting age selection. The CMV infection status of donors was not known, potentially confounding age-related changes in expanded clonotypes. Bulk unsorted PBMC profiling prevented conclusive comparison of naive and antigen-experienced compartments. Total diversity estimates from one million sequenced T cells were considered lower bounds and underestimates. Observed TCR beta diversity correlated strongly with the percentage of naive T cells measured by flow cytometry. Observed TCR beta diversity per million T cells fell roughly linearly with age, and a significant reduction was already apparent by age around 40.

The CDR3 measures 14 amino acids from cysteine to phenylalanine. Only CDR3 DNA remains: 42 bases, in frame from the first base. CDR1 and CDR2, per the germline V gene (reference sequence), are SEHNR and FQNEAQ. The V end loses 1 base and the J end loses 3 bases, and a stretch of 7 bases separates them. Systemically healthy Caucasian individuals from Russia, 39 in total and aged roughly 6 to 95 years, were included as donors. Roughly 10 milliliters of peripheral blood were collected from each donor into EDTA-treated Vacutainer tubes. Ficoll-Paque density-gradient centrifugation was used to isolate PBMCs, with at least 6 million obtained per sample. Total RNA was extracted from PBMCs with Trizol reagent, with at least 6 micrograms obtained per sample. The percentages of naive CD45RAhigh/CD27high T cells were determined by flow cytometry on a PBMC aliquot from every donor. This clonotype was seen a few times. It has no known antigen specificity. The sample holds no much larger clone one base away, and base qualities are not on file.

Library preparation used 5' RACE. Sequencing relied on an Illumina HiSeq 2500. A second PCR of roughly 6 to 11 cycles was run with a J-beta primer mix and a sample-barcoded 5' primer. A template-switch 5' adaptor carrying 12 random nucleotides introduced a unique molecular identifier onto each TCR beta cDNA molecule. Each sample yielded at least 2.5 million CDR3-containing paired-end reads. First-strand cDNA was synthesized from all RNA with the Mint cDNA synthesis kit, primed by a TRBC-specific oligonucleotide. Following uracil-DNA glycosylase treatment, all cDNA underwent a first 18-cycle PCR with the universal primers M1SS and BC2_uni_R. The authors' analysis ran thus. For normalization, 1 million high-quality reads, each with a distinct molecular identifier, were randomly selected from each sample. Reads with shared molecular identifiers were discarded instead of being binned into consensus sequences. MiTCR, run with a Q25 quality threshold and the strictest error-elimination algorithm, handled CDR3 identification, clonotype clustering and error correction. A nonparametric unseen species model with Euler transformation was used to estimate lower-bound total TCR beta diversity. TCRdb trimmed the raw reads at Q25, called clones with MiXCR and kept productive beta chains. A single entry per CDR3 protein holds the most common genes and DNA from its merged rows. The V and J calls come from TCRdb's annotation, not from the publication. This sample holds roughly 1 million distinct CDR3 sequences; approximately 26% were observed only once. The ten largest clones represent around 0.75% of the sample.

These same data were also listed under a study on T cells of mothers and their children. As described in the second report: Nine systemically healthy Caucasian individuals, comprising three mothers and their six children, were included as donors. cDNA synthesis consumed the entire amount of extracted RNA, loaded at 1.5 ug RNA in each 15 ul reaction. In the second PCR, the M1S primer added sample barcodes and 2-4 random nucleotides. More than 9.5 million TCR beta CDR3 reads were obtained from each mother, and roughly 3 million reads were obtained from each child. In both related and unrelated pairs, thymic selection shapes the output of TCR recombination in a similar way, with inherited differences having only a minor effect. Normalized repertoire overlap in related mother-child pairs was always slightly higher than in unrelated mother-child pairs, but the difference was never significant. No persistent microchimeric T cell clones were found, with a detection sensitivity of 75 to 100 clones per million clonotypes. Deep NGS was used in the study to compare the TCR beta repertoires of mothers and children and to look for features that separate related mother-child pairs from unrelated individuals. The mean age was roughly 44 +/- 4 years for the mothers and approximately 11 +/- 4 years for the children. After adapters were ligated using NEBNext reagents, the libraries underwent 100+100 nt paired-end sequencing on an Illumina HiSeq 2000. Mother and child libraries were prepared a month apart and sequenced in separate runs to prevent cross-contamination. For each donor, somewhere between roughly 500,000 and 2,300,000 distinct TCR beta clonotypes were identified. Naive TCR beta clonotypes were estimated from low-frequency clonotypes matched to each donor's FACS-determined naive share, without sorting.

Sequencing was done on a sample of blood. This receptor was identified in a girl aged 2-10 years in good health. The V and J genes are TRBV7-9 and TRBJ1-5, with the D gene uncertain. The nucleotide sequence reads as follows: TGTGCCAGCAGCTTAGGTATGCCCAATCAGCCCCAGCATTTT. Its translation is CASSLGMPNQPQHF.